What follows is one TCR beta chain and its context. Its matching antigen is unknown. The data belong to a study of OX40 agonist ivuxolimab in advanced cancers. Study at large: With ivuxolimab, an agonistic anti-OX40 (CD134) antibody, patients were treated. Findings and limits, study-wide: On average, CD8+ T cells had more expanded clones than CD4+. Still undetermined is the antigen specificity of the expanded peripheral T cells.

The cohort excluded patients with autoimmune disease history or systemic immunosuppression. Profiled with immunoSEQ multiplex PCR; TCRdb holds only in-frame clones, not every one. Seen here are 60,000 or so clones, around 85% observed once, and the top ten hold over 0.7%. The CDR3 length is 13 residues. Trimming shortened V by 2 bases and J by 9 bases, and 14 bases separated the two germline ends. In germline, CDR1 is SGHDT, CDR2 YYEEEE. This sample comprised CD4+ or CD8+ T cells sorted from blood, obtained in a trial of the OX40 agonist ivuxolimab. The chain couples TRBV5-6 to TRBJ1-2, with D hard to call. The origin of this receptor is an adult with an advanced solid tumor such as melanoma, head and neck, liver or kidney cancer. The CDR3, as DNA: TGTGCCAGCAGCTTCGGGGATGGTGGTAGCTACACCTTC. Amino acid sequence: CASSFGDGGSYTF. Using reference TRBV5-6 and TRBJ1-2 for the parts outside the CDR3, the full variable domain is DAGVTQSPTHLIKTRGQQVTLRCSPKSGHDTVSWYQQALGQGPQFIFQYYEEEERQRGNFPDRFSGHQFPNYSSELNVNALLLGDSALYLCASSFGDGGSYTFGSGTRLTVV.